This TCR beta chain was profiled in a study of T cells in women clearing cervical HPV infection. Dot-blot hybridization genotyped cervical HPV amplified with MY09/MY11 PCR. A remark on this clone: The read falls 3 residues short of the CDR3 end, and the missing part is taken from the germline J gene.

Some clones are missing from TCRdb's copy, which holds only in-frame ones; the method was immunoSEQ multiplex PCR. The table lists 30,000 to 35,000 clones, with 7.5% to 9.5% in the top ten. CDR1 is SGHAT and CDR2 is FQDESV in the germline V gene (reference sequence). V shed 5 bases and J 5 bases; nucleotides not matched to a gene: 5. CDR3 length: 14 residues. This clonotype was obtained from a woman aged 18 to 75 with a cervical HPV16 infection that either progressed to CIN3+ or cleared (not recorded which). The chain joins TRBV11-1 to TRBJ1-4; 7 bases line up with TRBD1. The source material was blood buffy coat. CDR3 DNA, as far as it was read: TGTGCCAGCAGCCACGGGACAGAAAATGAAAAA. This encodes CASSHGTENEK. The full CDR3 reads CASSHGTENEKLFF.